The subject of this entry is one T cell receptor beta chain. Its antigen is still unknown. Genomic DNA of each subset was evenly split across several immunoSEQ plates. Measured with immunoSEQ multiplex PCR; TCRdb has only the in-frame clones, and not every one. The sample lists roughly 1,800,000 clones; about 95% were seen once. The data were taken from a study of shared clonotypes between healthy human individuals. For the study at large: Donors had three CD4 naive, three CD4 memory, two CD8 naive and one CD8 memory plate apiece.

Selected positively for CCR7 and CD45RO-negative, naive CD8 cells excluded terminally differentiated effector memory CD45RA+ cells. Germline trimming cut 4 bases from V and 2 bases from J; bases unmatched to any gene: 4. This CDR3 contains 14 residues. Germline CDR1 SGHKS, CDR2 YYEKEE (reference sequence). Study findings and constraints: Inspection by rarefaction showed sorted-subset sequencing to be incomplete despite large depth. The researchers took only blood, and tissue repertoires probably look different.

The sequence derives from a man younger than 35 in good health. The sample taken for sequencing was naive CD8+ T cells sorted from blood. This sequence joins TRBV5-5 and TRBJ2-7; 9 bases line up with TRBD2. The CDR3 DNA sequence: TGTGCCAGCAGCATCCTAGCGGGGACCTACGAGCAGTACTTC. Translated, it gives CASSILAGTYEQYF.